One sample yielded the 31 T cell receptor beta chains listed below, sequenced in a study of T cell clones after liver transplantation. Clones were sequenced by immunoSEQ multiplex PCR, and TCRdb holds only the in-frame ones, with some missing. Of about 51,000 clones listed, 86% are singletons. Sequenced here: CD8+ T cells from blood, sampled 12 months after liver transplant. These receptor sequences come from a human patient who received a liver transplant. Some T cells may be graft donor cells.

The CDR3 here is CASSSDREASAGELFF. CDR3 bases: TGTGCCAGTAGTAGCGACAGGGAAGCGAGTGCCGGGGAGCTGTTTTTT. The chain employs TRBV19 and TRBJ2-2; TRBD1 agrees at 7 bases. CDR1 and CDR2 from the germline V gene are LNHDA and SQIVND (reference sequence). The CDR3 is 16 amino acids. The junction had 11 bases not matched to a gene; V was cut back by 4 bases and J by 6 bases.

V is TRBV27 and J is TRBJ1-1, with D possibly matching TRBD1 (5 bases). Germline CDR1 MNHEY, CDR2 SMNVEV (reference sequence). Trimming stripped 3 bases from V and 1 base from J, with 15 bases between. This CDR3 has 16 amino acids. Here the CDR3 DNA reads TGTGCCAGCAGTTTGATCCCCGGGGGGAGGAACACTGAAGCTTTCTTT. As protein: CASSLIPGGRNTEAFF.

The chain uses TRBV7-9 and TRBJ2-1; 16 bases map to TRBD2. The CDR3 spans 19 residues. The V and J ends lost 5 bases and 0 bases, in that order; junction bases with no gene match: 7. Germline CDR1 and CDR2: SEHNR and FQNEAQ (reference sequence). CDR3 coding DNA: TGTGCCAGCAGCCCCGGGACTAGCGGGAGGGGGAGCTCCTACAATGAGCAGTTCTTC. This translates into CASSPGTSGRGSSYNEQFF.

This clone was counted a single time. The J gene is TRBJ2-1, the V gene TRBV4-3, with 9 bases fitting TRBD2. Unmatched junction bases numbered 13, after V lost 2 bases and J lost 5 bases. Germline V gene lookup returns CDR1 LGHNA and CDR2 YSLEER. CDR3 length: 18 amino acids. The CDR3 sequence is CASSQRMVAGDAHNEQFF. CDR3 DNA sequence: TGCGCCAGCAGCCAAAGAATGGTAGCGGGAGATGCCCACAATGAGCAGTTCTTC.

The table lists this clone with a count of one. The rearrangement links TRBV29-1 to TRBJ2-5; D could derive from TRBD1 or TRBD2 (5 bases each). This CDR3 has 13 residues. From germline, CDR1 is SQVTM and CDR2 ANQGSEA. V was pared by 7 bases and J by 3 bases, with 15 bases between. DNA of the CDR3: TGCAGCGCCGAACGTGAGGGGAAAGAGACCCAGTACTTC. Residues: CSAEREGKETQYF.

For the CDR3, the DNA is TGTGCCAGTAGACCGGGACAGGGGGCGCGAGAGACCCAGTACTTC. Residues: CASRPGQGARETQYF. The chain joins TRBV19 to TRBJ2-5, with 12 bases matching TRBD1. Germline V gene sequence: CDR1 LNHDA, CDR2 SQIVND (reference sequence). V lost 6 bases and J lost 4; bases outside the gene matches: 6. The CDR3 has 15 residues.

The DNA for the CDR3 is TGTGCCAGCAGCCAAGAGGGAGGGCAAGAGACCCAGTACTTC. It codes for CASSQEGGQETQYF. V is TRBV14 and J is TRBJ2-5; 7 positions agree with TRBD2. Germline values: CDR1 SGHDN, CDR2 FVKESK. This CDR3 comprises 14 residues. After removal of 0 bases from V and 2 bases from J, the junction contained 0 bases not matched to a gene.

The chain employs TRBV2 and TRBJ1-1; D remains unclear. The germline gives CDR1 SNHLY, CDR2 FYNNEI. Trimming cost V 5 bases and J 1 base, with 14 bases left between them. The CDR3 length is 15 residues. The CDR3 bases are TGTGCCAGCAGTCCAAGACCGGACGGGAACACTGAAGCTTTCTTT. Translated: CASSPRPDGNTEAFF.

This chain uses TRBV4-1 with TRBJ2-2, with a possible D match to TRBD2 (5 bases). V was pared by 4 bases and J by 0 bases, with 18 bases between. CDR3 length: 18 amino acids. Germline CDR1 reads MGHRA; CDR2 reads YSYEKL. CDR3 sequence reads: CASSPGEAGVANTGELFF. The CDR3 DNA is TGCGCCAGCAGCCCCGGAGAGGCGGGCGTAGCGAACACCGGGGAGCTGTTTTTT.

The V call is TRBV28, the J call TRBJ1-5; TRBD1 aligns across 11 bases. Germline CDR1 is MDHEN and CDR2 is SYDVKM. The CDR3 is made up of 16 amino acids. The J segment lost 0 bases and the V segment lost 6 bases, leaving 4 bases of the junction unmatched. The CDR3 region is CASSPGQGASNQPQHF. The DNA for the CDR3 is TGTGCCAGCAGCCCCGGACAGGGGGCTAGCAATCAGCCCCAGCATTTT.

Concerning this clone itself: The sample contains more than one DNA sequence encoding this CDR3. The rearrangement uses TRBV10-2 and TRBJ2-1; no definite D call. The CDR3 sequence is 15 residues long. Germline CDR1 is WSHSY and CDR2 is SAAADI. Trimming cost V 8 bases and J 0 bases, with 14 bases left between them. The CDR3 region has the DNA TGCGCCAGCTGGACCGGCAGGAGCTCCTACAATGAGCAGTTCTTC. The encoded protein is CASWTGRSSYNEQFF.

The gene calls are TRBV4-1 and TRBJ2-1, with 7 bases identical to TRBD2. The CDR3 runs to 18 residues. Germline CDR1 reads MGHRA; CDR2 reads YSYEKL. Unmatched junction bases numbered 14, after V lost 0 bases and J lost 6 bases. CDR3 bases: TGCGCCAGCAGCCAAGAAAAGTTAGGCGGGAGAGGGGCCAATGAGCAGTTCTTC. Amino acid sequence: CASSQEKLGGRGANEQFF.

CDR3 in amino acids: CASSVGAYTEAFF. CDR3 DNA sequence: TGTGCCAGCAGCGTGGGGGCTTACACTGAAGCTTTCTTT. This chain joins TRBV9 and TRBJ1-1, with D possibly TRBD1 on 6 matching bases. CDR1 and CDR2 (germline): SGDLS, YYNGEE. The CDR3 totals 13 residues. V was shortened by 2 bases and J by 3 bases, with 8 bases between the two germline ends. The entire variable domain, with the rest obtained from reference TRBV9 and TRBJ1-1, is as follows: DSGVTQTPKHLITATGQRVTLRCSPRSGDLSVYWYQQSLDQGLQFLIQYYNGEERAKGNILERFSAQQFPDLHSELNLSSLELGDSALYFCASSVGAYTEAFFGQGTRLTVV.

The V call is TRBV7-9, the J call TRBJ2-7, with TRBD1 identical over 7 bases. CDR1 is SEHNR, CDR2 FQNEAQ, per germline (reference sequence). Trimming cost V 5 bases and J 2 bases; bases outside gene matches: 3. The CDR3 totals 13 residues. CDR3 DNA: TGTGCCAGCAGCACCGACAGGGCCTACGAGCAGTACTTC. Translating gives CASSTDRAYEQYF.

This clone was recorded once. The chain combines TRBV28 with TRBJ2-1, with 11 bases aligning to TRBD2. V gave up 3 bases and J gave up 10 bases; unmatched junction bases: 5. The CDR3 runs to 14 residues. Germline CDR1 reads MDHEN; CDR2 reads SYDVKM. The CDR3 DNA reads TGTGCCAGCAGTTTTGCGCTAGCGGGAGGCGAGCAGTTCTTC. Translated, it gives CASSFALAGGEQFF.

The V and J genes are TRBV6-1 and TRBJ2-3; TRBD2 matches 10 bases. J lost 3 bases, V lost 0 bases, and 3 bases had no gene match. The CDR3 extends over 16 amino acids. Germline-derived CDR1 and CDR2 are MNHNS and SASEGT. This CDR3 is CASSEARLAGTDTQYF. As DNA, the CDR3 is TGTGCCAGCAGTGAAGCACGACTAGCGGGTACAGATACGCAGTATTTT.

CDR3 sequence reads: CASSEDRGFYEQYF. DNA of the CDR3: TGTGCCAGCAGCGAGGACAGGGGATTCTACGAGCAGTACTTC. The gene calls are TRBV5-4 and TRBJ2-7, with 9 positions matching TRBD1. V lost 4 bases, J lost 3 bases, and 5 bases stayed unmatched. Germline lookup yields CDR1 SGHNT and CDR2 YYREEE (reference sequence). This CDR3 contains 14 residues.

The CDR3: CASSLNSHSKAEAFF. The CDR3 nucleotides are TGTGCCAGCAGCTTGAACTCCCATTCGAAGGCTGAAGCTTTCTTT. The rearrangement uses TRBV7-9 and TRBJ1-1; D is uncertain. With 3 bases removed from V and 6 bases from J, the gap between germline ends came to 17 bases. Germline V gives CDR1 SEHNR, CDR2 FQNEAQ (reference sequence). CDR3 length: 15 residues.

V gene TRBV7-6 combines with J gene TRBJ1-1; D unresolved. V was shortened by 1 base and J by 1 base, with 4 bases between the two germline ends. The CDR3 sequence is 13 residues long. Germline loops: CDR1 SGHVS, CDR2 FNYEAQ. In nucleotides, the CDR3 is TGTGCCAGCAGCTTAGGGACGAACACTGAAGCTTTCTTT. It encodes CASSLGTNTEAFF.

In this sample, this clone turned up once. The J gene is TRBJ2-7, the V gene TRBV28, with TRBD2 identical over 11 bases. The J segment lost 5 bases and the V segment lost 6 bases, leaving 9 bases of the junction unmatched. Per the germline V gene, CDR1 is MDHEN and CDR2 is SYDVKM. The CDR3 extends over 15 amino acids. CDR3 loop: CASRLLAGGPHEQYF. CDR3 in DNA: TGTGCCAGCAGACTTCTAGCGGGAGGTCCCCACGAGCAGTACTTC.

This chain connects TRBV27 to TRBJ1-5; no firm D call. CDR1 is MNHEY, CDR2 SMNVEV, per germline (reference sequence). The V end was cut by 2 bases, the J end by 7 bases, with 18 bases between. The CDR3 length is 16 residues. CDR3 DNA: TGTGCCAGCAGTTTAGGATATGCGGGGTTGGGGCAGCCCCAGCATTTT. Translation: CASSLGYAGLGQPQHF.

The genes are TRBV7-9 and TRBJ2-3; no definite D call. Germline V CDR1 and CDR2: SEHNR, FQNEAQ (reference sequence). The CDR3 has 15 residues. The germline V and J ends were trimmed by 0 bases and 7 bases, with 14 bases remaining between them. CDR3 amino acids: CASSLAALEHNTQYF. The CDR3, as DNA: TGTGCCAGCAGCTTAGCGGCGCTTGAGCACAATACGCAGTATTTT.

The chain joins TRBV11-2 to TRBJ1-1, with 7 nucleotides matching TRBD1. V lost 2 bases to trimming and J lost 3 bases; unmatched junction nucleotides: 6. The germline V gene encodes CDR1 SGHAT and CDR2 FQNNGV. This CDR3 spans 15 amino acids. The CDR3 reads CASSLSAGGHTEAFF. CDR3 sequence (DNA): TGTGCCAGCAGCTTATCGGCAGGGGGGCACACTGAAGCTTTCTTT.

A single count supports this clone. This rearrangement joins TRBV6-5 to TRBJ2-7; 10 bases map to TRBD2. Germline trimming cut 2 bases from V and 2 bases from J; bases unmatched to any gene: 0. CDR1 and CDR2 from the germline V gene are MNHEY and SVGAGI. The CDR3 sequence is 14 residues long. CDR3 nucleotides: TGTGCCAGCAGTTACGGGACTAGCGCCTACGAGCAGTACTTC. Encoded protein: CASSYGTSAYEQYF.

This chain's CDR3 is CAISESMTTSTDTQYF. CDR3 sequence (DNA): TGTGCCATCAGTGAGTCTATGACTACTAGCACAGATACGCAGTATTTT. The J gene is TRBJ2-3, the V gene TRBV10-3, with a weak D call TRBD2 (5 bases). Trimming shortened V by 0 bases and J by 0 bases, and 10 bases separated the two germline ends. In germline, CDR1 is ENHRY, CDR2 SYGVKD. The length of the CDR3 is 16 residues.

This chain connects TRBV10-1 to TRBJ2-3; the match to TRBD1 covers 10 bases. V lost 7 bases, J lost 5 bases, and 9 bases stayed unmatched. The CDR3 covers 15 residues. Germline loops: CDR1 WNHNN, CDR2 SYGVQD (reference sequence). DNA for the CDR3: TGCGCCAGCATCATAAGGACAGGGGGAATAGATACGCAGTATTTT. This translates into CASIIRTGGIDTQYF.

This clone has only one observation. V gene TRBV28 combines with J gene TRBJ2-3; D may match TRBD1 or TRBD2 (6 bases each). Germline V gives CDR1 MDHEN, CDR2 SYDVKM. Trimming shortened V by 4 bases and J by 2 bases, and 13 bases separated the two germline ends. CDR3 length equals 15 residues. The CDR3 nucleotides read TGTGCCAGCAGTTACCAGGGGAGGTCCACAGATACGCAGTATTTT. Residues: CASSYQGRSTDTQYF.

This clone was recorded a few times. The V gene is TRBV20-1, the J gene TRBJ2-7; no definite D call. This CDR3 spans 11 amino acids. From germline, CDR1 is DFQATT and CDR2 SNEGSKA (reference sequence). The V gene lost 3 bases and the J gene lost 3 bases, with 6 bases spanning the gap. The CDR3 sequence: CSASVSYEQYF. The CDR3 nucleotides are TGCAGTGCTAGCGTGAGCTACGAGCAGTACTTC.

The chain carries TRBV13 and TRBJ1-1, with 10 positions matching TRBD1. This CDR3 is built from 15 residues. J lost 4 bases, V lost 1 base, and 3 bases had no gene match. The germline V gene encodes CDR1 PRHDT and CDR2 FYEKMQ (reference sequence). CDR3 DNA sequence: TGTGCCAGCAGCTTAGTGGGACAGGGGAGCACTGAAGCTTTCTTT. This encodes CASSLVGQGSTEAFF. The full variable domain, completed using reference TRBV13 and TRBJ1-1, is AAGVIQSPRHLIKEKRETATLKCYPIPRHDTVYWYQQGPGQDPQFLISFYEKMQSDKGSIPDRFSAQQFSDYHSELNMSSLELGDSALYFCASSLVGQGSTEAFFGQGTRLTVV.

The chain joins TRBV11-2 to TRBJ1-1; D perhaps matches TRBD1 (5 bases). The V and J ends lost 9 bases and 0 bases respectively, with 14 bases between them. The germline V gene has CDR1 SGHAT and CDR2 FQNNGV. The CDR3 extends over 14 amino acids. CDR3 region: CASRPRVMNTEAFF. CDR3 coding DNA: TGTGCCAGTCGGCCCAGGGTCATGAACACTGAAGCTTTCTTT.

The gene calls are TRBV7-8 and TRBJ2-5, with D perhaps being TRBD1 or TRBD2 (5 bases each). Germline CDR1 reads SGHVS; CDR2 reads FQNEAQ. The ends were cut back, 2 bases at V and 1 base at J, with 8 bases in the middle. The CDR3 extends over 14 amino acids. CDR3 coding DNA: TGTGCCAGCAGCTTAATTGGGGGCCAAGAGACCCAGTACTTC. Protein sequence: CASSLIGGQETQYF.